This TCR beta chain was captured in a study of cytotoxic CD8 clonotypes in ibrutinib-treated CLL. Whole-study context: An average of about 250,000 productive templates and about 100,000 productive rearrangements was obtained per sample.

Study conclusions and caveats: Public clonotypes were rare and shrank or held steady on treatment. Upon ibrutinib response clonality rose, and upon progression it fell back toward baseline.

Worth noting for this clone: Its antigen is unidentified.

This CDR3 is 14 amino acids long. Germline CDR1 SQVTM, CDR2 ANQGSEA. The germline V and J ends were trimmed by 2 bases and 5 bases, with 13 bases remaining between them. Data came from immunoSEQ multiplex PCR; TCRdb stores just in-frame clones and leaves some out. Among a few hundred thousand clones, 70% to 80% were seen once, and the ten largest hold roughly 7%. This chain connects TRBV29-1 to TRBJ2-1; possible D gene TRBD1, 6 bases. Sequenced here: PBMCs, sampled before ibrutinib treatment. The sequence derives from a human donor with chronic lymphocytic leukemia. As DNA, the CDR3 is TGCAGCGTTGAATCTACAGGGTTGAACAATGAGCAGTTCTTC. Amino acids: CSVESTGLNNEQFF.